This T cell receptor beta chain is from a study of shared clonotypes between healthy human individuals. The authors loaded roughly 200 ng DNA, about 30,000 T cell genomes, into sorted-subset replicate PCRs. Data came from immunoSEQ multiplex PCR; TCRdb stores just in-frame clones and leaves some out. Among about 2,100,000 clones listed, roughly 91% were seen once. CD45RO-negative, CCR7-positively selected cells formed the naive CD8 fraction, excluding terminally differentiated effector memory CD45RA+ cells. CDR1 is SEHNR and CDR2 is FQNEAQ in the germline V gene (reference sequence). The CDR3 runs to 16 residues. V was shortened by 4 bases and J by 3 bases, with 15 bases between the two germline ends.

This sequence originates from a young man in good health. Some clones in this sample may be carry-over from other donors' samples. The chain joins TRBV7-9 to TRBJ2-2; a possible D gene is TRBD2 (5 bases). Input material: naive CD8+ T cells from PBMCs. In DNA, the CDR3 is TGTGCCAGCAGCTCCAGCGTGAGGGCAGACACCGGGGAGCTGTTTTTT. Its protein is CASSSSVRADTGELFF. Full variable domain (remainder filled in from reference TRBV7-9 and TRBJ2-2): DTGVSQNPRHKITKRGQNVTFRCDPISEHNRLYWYRQTLGQGPEFLTYFQNEAQLEKSRLLSDRFSAERPKGSFSTLEIQRTEQGDSAMYLCASSSSVRADTGELFFGEGSRLTVL.